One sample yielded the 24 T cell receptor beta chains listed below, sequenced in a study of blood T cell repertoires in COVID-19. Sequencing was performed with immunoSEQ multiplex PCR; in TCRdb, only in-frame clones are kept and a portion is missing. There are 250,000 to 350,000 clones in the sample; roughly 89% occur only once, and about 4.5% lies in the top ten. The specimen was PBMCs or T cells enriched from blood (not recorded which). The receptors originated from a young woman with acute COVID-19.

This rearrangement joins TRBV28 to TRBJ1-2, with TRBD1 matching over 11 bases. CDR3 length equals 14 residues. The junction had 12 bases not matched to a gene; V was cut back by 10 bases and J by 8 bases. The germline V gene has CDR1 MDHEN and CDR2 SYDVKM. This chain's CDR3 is CATPTGQGGRGYTF. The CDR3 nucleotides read TGTGCCACCCCAACGGGACAGGGGGGAAGAGGCTACACCTTC.

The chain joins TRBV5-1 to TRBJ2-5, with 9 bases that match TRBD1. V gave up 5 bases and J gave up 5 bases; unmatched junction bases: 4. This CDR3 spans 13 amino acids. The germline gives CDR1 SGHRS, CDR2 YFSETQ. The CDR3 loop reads CASRTGGRETQYF. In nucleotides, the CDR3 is TGCGCCAGCAGAACAGGGGGCAGGGAGACCCAGTACTTC.

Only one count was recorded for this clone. In nucleotides, the CDR3 is TGCAGTGCTAGTGGGGCGGCGGGAGCGGTCCCAGATACGCAGTATTTT. Translation: CSASGAAGAVPDTQYF. The chain couples TRBV20-1 to TRBJ2-3, with TRBD2 matching 7 bases. CDR3 size: 16 residues. V was clipped by 3 bases and J by 4 bases; unmatched bases: 13. CDR1 is DFQATT and CDR2 is SNEGSKA in the germline V gene (reference sequence).

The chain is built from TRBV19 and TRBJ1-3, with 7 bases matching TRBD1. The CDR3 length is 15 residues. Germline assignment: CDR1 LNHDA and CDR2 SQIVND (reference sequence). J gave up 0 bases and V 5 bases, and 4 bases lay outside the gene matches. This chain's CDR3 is CASSGGQISGNTIYF. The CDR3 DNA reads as TGTGCCAGTAGTGGGGGACAGATCTCTGGAAACACCATATATTTT.

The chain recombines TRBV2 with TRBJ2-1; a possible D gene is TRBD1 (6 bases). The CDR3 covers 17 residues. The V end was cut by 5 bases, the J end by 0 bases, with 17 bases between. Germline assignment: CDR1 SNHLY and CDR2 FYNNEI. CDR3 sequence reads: CASSSRTDYTSYNEQFF. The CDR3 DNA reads TGTGCCAGCAGTTCCCGGACAGATTACACCTCCTACAATGAGCAGTTCTTC.

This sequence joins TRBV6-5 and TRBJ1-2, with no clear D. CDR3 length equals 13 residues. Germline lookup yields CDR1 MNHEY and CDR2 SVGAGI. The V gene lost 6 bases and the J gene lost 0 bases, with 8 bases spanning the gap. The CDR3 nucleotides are TGTGCCAGCAGGTCACTCACTAACTATGGCTACACCTTC. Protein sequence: CASRSLTNYGYTF.

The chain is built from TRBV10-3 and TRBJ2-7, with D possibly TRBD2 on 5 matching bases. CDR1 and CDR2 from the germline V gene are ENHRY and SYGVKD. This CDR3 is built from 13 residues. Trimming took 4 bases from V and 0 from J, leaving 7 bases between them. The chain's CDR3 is CAISARDSYEQYF. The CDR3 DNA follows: TGTGCCATCAGTGCCCGGGACTCCTACGAGCAGTACTTC.

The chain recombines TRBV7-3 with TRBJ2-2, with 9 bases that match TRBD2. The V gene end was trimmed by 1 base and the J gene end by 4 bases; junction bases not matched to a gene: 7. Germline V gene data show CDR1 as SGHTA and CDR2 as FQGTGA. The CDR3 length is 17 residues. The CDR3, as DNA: TGTGCCAGCAGCTTAAAGAGTGCGGGAGGGGGCACCGGGGAGCTGTTTTTT. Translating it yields CASSLKSAGGGTGELFF.

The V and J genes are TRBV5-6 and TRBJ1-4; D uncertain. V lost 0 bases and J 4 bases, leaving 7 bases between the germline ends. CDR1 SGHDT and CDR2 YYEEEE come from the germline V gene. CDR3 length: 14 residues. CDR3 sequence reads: CASSLVSSNEKLFF. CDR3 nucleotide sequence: TGTGCCAGCAGCTTGGTTTCGAGTAATGAAAAACTGTTTTTT.

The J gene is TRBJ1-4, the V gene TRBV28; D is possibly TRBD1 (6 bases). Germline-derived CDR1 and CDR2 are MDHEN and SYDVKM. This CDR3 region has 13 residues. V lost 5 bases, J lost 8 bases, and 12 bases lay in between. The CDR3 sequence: CASSGGAGEKLFF. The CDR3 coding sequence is TGTGCCAGCAGTGGGGGCGCAGGGGAAAAACTGTTTTTT. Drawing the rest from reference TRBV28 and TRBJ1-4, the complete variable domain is DVKVTQSSRYLVKRTGEKVFLECVQDMDHENMFWYRQDPGLGLRLIYFSYDVKMKEKGDIPEGYSVSREKKERFSLILESASTNQTSMYLCASSGGAGEKLFFGSGTQLSVL.

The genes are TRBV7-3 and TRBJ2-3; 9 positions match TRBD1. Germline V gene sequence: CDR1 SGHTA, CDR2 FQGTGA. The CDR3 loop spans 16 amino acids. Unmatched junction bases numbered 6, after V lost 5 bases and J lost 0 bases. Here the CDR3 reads CASSPDRGSSTDTQYF. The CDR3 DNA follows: TGTGCCAGCAGCCCCGACAGGGGGTCTAGCACAGATACGCAGTATTTT.

The CDR3 region is CASSYSGVMNTEAFF. The CDR3, as DNA: TGTGCCAGCAGTTACTCAGGGGTAATGAACACTGAAGCTTTCTTT. This sequence joins TRBV6-5 and TRBJ1-1; D perhaps matches TRBD1 (5 bases). Germline-derived CDR1 and CDR2 are MNHEY and SVGAGI. The CDR3 extends over 15 amino acids. V lost 0 bases to trimming and J lost 0 bases, with 8 bases between them.

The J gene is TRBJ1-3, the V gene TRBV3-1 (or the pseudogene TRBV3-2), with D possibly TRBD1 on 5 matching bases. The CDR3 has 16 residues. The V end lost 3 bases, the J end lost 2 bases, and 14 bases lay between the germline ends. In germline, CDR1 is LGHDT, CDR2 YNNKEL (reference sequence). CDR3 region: CASSHDVGGAGNTIYF. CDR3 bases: TGTGCCAGCAGCCATGACGTTGGGGGGGCTGGAAACACCATATATTTT.

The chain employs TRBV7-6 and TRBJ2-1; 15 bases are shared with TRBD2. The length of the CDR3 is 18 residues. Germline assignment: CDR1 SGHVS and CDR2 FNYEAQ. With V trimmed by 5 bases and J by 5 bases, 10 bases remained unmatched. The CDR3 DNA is TGTGCCAGCAGCCCCGGACTAGCGGGAGGGCCCAGCCACAATGAGCAGTTCTTC. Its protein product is CASSPGLAGGPSHNEQFF.

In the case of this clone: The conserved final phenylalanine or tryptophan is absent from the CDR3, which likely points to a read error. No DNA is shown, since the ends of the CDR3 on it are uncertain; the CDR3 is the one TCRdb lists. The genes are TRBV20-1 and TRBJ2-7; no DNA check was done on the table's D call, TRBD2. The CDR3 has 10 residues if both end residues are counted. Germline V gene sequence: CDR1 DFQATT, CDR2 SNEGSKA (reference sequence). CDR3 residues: CSARARLVFL.

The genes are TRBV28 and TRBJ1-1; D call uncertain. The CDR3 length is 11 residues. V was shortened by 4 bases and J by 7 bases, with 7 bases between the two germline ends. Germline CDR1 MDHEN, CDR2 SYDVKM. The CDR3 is CASSYGFEAFF. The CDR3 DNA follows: TGTGCCAGCAGTTATGGCTTTGAAGCTTTCTTT.

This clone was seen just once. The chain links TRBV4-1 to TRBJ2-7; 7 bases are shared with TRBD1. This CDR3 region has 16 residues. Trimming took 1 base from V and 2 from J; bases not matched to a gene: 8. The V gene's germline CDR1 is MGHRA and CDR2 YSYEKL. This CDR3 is CASSQVPGDRPYEQYF. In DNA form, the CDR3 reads TGCGCCAGCAGCCAAGTTCCCGGGGACAGACCCTACGAGCAGTACTTC.

CDR3 amino acids: CASFDSPYEQYF. CDR3 bases: TGCGCCAGCTTTGACAGTCCCTACGAGCAGTACTTC. The chain carries TRBV5-1 and TRBJ2-7, with D tentatively TRBD1 (5 bases). Per the germline V gene, CDR1 is SGHRS and CDR2 is YFSETQ. Trimming took off 7 bases at V and 2 bases at J, with 10 bases between the two ends. The CDR3 contains 12 residues. The variable domain in full, completed from reference TRBV5-1 and TRBJ2-7, reads KAGVTQTPRYLIKTRGQQVTLSCSPISGHRSVSWYQQTPGQGLQFLFEYFSETQRNKGNFPGRFSGRQFSNSRSEMNVSTLELGDSALYLCASFDSPYEQYFGPGTRLTVT.

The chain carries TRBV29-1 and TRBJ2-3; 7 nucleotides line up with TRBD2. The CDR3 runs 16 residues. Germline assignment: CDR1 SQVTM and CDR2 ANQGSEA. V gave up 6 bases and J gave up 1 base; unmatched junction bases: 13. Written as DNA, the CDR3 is TGCAGCGTCCCCGAGGGGCTAGCGGTGGGCACAGATACGCAGTATTTT. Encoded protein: CSVPEGLAVGTDTQYF.

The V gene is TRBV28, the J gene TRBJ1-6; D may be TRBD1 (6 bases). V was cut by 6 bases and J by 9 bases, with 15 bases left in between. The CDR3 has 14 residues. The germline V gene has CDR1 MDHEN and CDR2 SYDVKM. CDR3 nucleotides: TGTGCCAGCAGCCTTGGACAGCTTTCTTCACCCCTCCACTTT. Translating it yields CASSLGQLSSPLHF.

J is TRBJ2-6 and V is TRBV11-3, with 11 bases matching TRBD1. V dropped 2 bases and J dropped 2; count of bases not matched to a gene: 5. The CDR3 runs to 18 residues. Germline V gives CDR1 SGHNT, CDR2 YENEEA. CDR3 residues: CASSLFGQGAAGANVLTF. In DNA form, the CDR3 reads TGTGCCAGCAGCTTATTTGGACAGGGGGCAGCTGGGGCCAACGTCCTGACTTTC.

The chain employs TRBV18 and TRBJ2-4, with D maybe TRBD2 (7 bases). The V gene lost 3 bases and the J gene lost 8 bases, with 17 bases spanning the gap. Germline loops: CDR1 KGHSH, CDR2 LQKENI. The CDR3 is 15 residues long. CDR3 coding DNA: TGTGCCAGCTCACCGGGGGGGGGCCGTAGAGACATTCAGTACTTC. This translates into CASSPGGGRRDIQYF.

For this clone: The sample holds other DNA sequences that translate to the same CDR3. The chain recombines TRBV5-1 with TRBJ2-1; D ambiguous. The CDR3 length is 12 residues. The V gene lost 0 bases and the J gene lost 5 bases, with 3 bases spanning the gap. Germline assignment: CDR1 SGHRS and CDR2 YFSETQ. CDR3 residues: CASSLGDNEQFF. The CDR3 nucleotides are TGCGCCAGCAGCTTGGGCGACAATGAGCAGTTCTTC.

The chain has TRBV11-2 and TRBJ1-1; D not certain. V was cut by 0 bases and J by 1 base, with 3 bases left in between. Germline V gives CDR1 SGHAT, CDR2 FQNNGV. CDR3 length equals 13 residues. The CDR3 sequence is CASSLERNTEAFF. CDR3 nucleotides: TGTGCCAGCAGCTTAGAGCGGAACACTGAAGCTTTCTTT.